The 24 T cell receptor beta chains presented below share a single source sample, sequenced in a study of blood T cell repertoires in COVID-19. The repertoire was sequenced with immunoSEQ multiplex PCR; TCRdb's copy has only in-frame clones and lacks some. The sample has roughly 140,000 clones; more than 75% are singletons. The source material was peripheral blood. The source of these receptors is a man aged 55 to 70 with acute or convalescent COVID-19.

V is TRBV3-1 (or the pseudogene TRBV3-2) and J is TRBJ2-1; TRBD2 agrees at 7 bases. Per the germline V gene, CDR1 is LGHDT and CDR2 is YNNKEL (reference sequence). V lost 5 bases and J lost 10; bases outside the gene matches: 8. The CDR3 is made up of 13 amino acids. This CDR3 reads CASSLNQAGEQFF. CDR3 nucleotides: TGTGCCAGCAGCTTGAATCAAGCGGGAGAGCAGTTCTTC.

The gene calls are TRBV18 and TRBJ2-3; no reliable D call. This CDR3 is 13 amino acids long. Germline V gives CDR1 KGHSH, CDR2 LQKENI. V was clipped by 1 base and J by 5 bases, with 7 bases between them. The CDR3 here is CASSPQALDTQYF. In nucleotides, the CDR3 is TGTGCCAGCTCACCACAAGCTCTAGATACGCAGTATTTT.

Points on this clone: The same CDR3 arises from other DNA sequences in this sample as well. The chain carries TRBV18 and TRBJ2-5; D is perhaps TRBD1 (5 bases). This CDR3 contains 13 residues. Trimming stripped 2 bases from V and 4 bases from J, with 8 bases between. Germline CDR1 and CDR2: KGHSH and LQKENI. The CDR3 DNA follows: TGTGCCAGCTCACCAGACAGAGCAGAGACCCAGTACTTC. Amino acid sequence: CASSPDRAETQYF. The full variable domain, with the rest looked up from reference TRBV18 and TRBJ2-5, is NAGVMQNPRHLVRRRGQEARLRCSPMKGHSHVYWYRQLPEEGLKFMVYLQKENIIDESGMPKERFSAEFPKEGPSILRIQQVVRGDSAAYFCASSPDRAETQYFGPGTRLLVL.

The rearrangement uses TRBV3-1 (or the pseudogene TRBV3-2) and TRBJ2-7, with 7 nucleotides matching TRBD1. The CDR3 totals 14 residues. Germline V gives CDR1 LGHDT, CDR2 YNNKEL (reference sequence). Germline trimming cut 3 bases from V and 2 bases from J; bases unmatched to any gene: 4. The CDR3 reads CASSHGQGAYEQYF. CDR3 nucleotide sequence: TGTGCCAGCAGCCACGGGCAGGGGGCCTACGAGCAGTACTTC.

This sequence joins TRBV6-5 and TRBJ2-7, with TRBD2 matching over 7 bases. From germline, CDR1 is MNHEY and CDR2 SVGAGI. Germline trimming cut 2 bases from V and 1 base from J; bases unmatched to any gene: 2. The CDR3 loop spans 14 amino acids. The CDR3 bases are TGTGCCAGCAGTTACACAGCGGGGTCCTACGAGCAGTACTTC. Translated, it gives CASSYTAGSYEQYF.

The chain recombines TRBV7-8 with TRBJ2-7; possible D gene TRBD1, 6 bases. This CDR3 region has 14 residues. V gave up 2 bases and J gave up 4 bases, with 12 bases separating them. Germline CDR1 is SGHVS and CDR2 is FQNEAQ. The CDR3 loop reads CASSLMAGAYEQYF. The CDR3 DNA follows: TGTGCCAGCAGCTTAATGGCAGGGGCGTACGAGCAGTACTTC.

The V call is TRBV21-1, the J call TRBJ2-1; TRBD2 is taken as the D call from the table, unchecked against the DNA. TRBV21-1 is an annotated pseudogene. The CDR3 contains 17 residues. For the CDR3, the DNA is TGTGCCAGCAGCAAACCCCCTTGGGGGGAGGGATTCAATGAGCAGTTCTTC. Residues: CASSKPPWGEGFNEQFF.

The gene calls are TRBV27 and TRBJ2-7; 7 bases align to TRBD1. The CDR3 has 14 amino acids. J lost 7 bases, V lost 5 bases, and 11 bases had no gene match. Germline V gene sequence: CDR1 MNHEY, CDR2 SMNVEV (reference sequence). CDR3 bases: TGTGCCAGCAGTCCCCGACAGGGTACGAGGGAGCAGTACTTC. Its protein product is CASSPRQGTREQYF.

This clone showed up just once. J is TRBJ2-5 and V is TRBV27; TRBD2 agrees at 10 bases. Unmatched junction bases numbered 12, after V lost 6 bases and J lost 5 bases. The CDR3 has 16 amino acids. The germline V gene encodes CDR1 MNHEY and CDR2 SMNVEV (reference sequence). The CDR3, as DNA: TGTGCCAGCAGCCGCCTCCTAGCGGGAGCCCTTGAGACCCAGTACTTC. Protein sequence: CASSRLLAGALETQYF.

The chain uses TRBV19 and TRBJ2-7; possibly TRBD2 for D (5 bases). Deletions cut 1 base from V and 2 bases from J, with 9 bases between. The length of the CDR3 is 14 residues. CDR1 LNHDA and CDR2 SQIVND come from the germline V gene (reference sequence). The CDR3 sequence is CASSIVRVTYEQYF. Here the CDR3 DNA reads TGTGCCAGTAGTATAGTGAGGGTTACCTACGAGCAGTACTTC.

J is TRBJ2-3 and V is TRBV6-5; 8 bases align to TRBD2. The trim removed 6 bases at V and 3 bases at J, leaving 5 bases unmatched. The CDR3 consists of 14 residues. Germline CDR1 reads MNHEY; CDR2 reads SVGAGI. Here the CDR3 reads CASSSGGRTDTQYF. The CDR3 DNA is TGTGCCAGCAGCTCTGGCGGGAGGACAGATACGCAGTATTTT.

This clone was recorded a few times. The rearrangement joins TRBV11-2 to TRBJ1-2, with 8 bases lining up with TRBD1. The V gene's germline CDR1 is SGHAT and CDR2 FQNNGV. The CDR3 sequence is 13 residues long. The junction had 3 bases not matched to a gene; V was cut back by 2 bases and J by 7 bases. For the CDR3, the DNA is TGTGCCAGCAGCTTAACCGACAGGGGTGGCTACACCTTC. This encodes CASSLTDRGGYTF.

This clone is a singleton in its sample. The J gene is TRBJ2-7, the V gene TRBV27; TRBD1 is a possible D gene (5 bases). CDR1 and CDR2 from the germline V gene are MNHEY and SMNVEV (reference sequence). The CDR3 runs to 15 residues. The germline V and J ends were trimmed by 5 bases and 4 bases, with 18 bases remaining between them. CDR3 region: CASSPTQYDRYEQYF. In nucleotides, the CDR3 is TGTGCCAGCAGTCCAACCCAATACGACAGATACGAGCAGTACTTC.

The gene calls are TRBV18 and TRBJ2-3; TRBD2 matches at 12 bases. V was pared by 3 bases and J by 0 bases, with 1 base of the junction left unmatched. The CDR3 has 16 amino acids. Looked up from germline, CDR1 is KGHSH and CDR2 is LQKENI. The DNA for the CDR3 is TGTGCCAGCTCACCGGGACTAGCGGGTAGCACAGATACGCAGTATTTT. It translates to CASSPGLAGSTDTQYF.

The chain recombines TRBV28 with TRBJ2-1; D perhaps matches TRBD1 (5 bases). Germline V gives CDR1 MDHEN, CDR2 SYDVKM. This CDR3 comprises 15 residues. Trimming shortened V by 2 bases and J by 0 bases, and 8 bases separated the two germline ends. DNA for the CDR3: TGTGCCAGCAGTTTAGATACAGGCTCCTACAATGAGCAGTTCTTC. It codes for CASSLDTGSYNEQFF.

V and J are TRBV4-1 and TRBJ1-2, with TRBD1 matching over 8 bases. The germline gives CDR1 MGHRA, CDR2 YSYEKL. This CDR3 spans 15 amino acids. Unmatched junction bases numbered 12, after V lost 4 bases and J lost 8 bases. CDR3 nucleotides: TGCGCCAGCAGCCGGACGGAGGACAGGGAAGGGGGCTACACCTTC. Its translation is CASSRTEDREGGYTF.

This chain links TRBV11-2 with TRBJ1-1, with D perhaps matching TRBD1 (5 bases). The ends were cut back, 3 bases at V and 3 bases at J, with 11 bases in the middle. The CDR3 totals 14 residues. The germline V gene has CDR1 SGHAT and CDR2 FQNNGV. CDR3 region: CASSFAGGDTEAFF. Here the CDR3 DNA reads TGTGCCAGCAGCTTCGCGGGGGGAGACACTGAAGCTTTCTTT.

The CDR3 here is CASSRDGTRGEPQHF. In DNA, the CDR3 is TGTGCCAGCAGCCGAGACGGGACCCGGGGGGAGCCCCAGCATTTT. This chain links TRBV14 with TRBJ1-5; tentative D call: TRBD1 (5 bases). The V end lost 4 bases, the J end lost 8 bases, and 18 bases lay between the germline ends. The germline CDR1 and CDR2 sequences are SGHDN and FVKESK. CDR3 length: 15 amino acids.

The gene calls are TRBV30 and TRBJ1-6, with 7 nucleotides matching TRBD1. With 8 bases clipped from V and 8 bases from J, the junction kept 9 bases outside the gene matches. This CDR3 has 13 amino acids. CDR1 is GTSNPN, CDR2 SVGIG, per germline (reference sequence). CDR3 DNA: TGTGCCAGCAGCCACAGGGGAGATTCACCCCTCCACTTT. Residues: CASSHRGDSPLHF.

The chain has TRBV27 and TRBJ2-7; 11 bases agree with TRBD2. J gave up 0 bases and V 4 bases, and 5 bases lay outside the gene matches. Germline lookup yields CDR1 MNHEY and CDR2 SMNVEV (reference sequence). This CDR3 is 16 amino acids long. In DNA, the CDR3 is TGTGCCAGCAGTTCCCCCGGGACTAGCGGCTCCTACGAGCAGTACTTC. Translating gives CASSSPGTSGSYEQYF.

The rearrangement uses TRBV27 and TRBJ2-5, with 11 bases matching TRBD2. This CDR3 contains 17 residues. Germline lookup yields CDR1 MNHEY and CDR2 SMNVEV (reference sequence). After removal of 0 bases from V and 3 bases from J, the junction contained 6 bases not matched to a gene. CDR3 region: CASSLSPGLAGKETQYF. The DNA of the CDR3 is TGTGCCAGCAGTTTATCCCCTGGACTAGCGGGCAAAGAGACCCAGTACTTC.

CDR3 DNA: TGTGCCAGCTCACCTAGCGGGAGGCAAGATACGCAGTATTTT. It is translated as CASSPSGRQDTQYF. The chain is built from TRBV18 and TRBJ2-3; TRBD2 agrees at 10 bases. Germline-derived CDR1 and CDR2 are KGHSH and LQKENI. The J segment lost 5 bases and the V segment lost 3 bases, leaving 2 bases of the junction unmatched. This CDR3 is 14 amino acids long.

This clone was counted a few times. The genes are TRBV30 and TRBJ1-1; TRBD1 might be the D (6 bases). The CDR3 consists of 11 residues. Trimming shortened V by 1 base and J by 8 bases, and 8 bases separated the two germline ends. Germline V gives CDR1 GTSNPN, CDR2 SVGIG (reference sequence). CDR3 protein: CAWSAQGEAFF. As DNA, the CDR3 is TGTGCCTGGAGTGCACAGGGCGAAGCTTTCTTT.

The chain couples TRBV19 to TRBJ2-2, with 11 bases that match TRBD2. Germline-derived CDR1 and CDR2 are LNHDA and SQIVND (reference sequence). The length of the CDR3 is 17 residues. The V and J ends lost 5 bases and 7 bases, in that order; junction bases with no gene match: 12. CDR3 in DNA: TGTGCCAGTAGTCCCCTTAGCGGGAGGGCCGGGGACGGGGAGCTGTTTTTT. Protein: CASSPLSGRAGDGELFF.